A single sample gave rise to the 32 T cell receptor beta chains below, sequenced in a study of siplizumab effects on memory and regulatory T cells (dated by TCRdb to about 2019). Antigens of these TCRs are unknown. Library method: the immunoSEQ multiplex PCR assay. Sourced from immuneACCESS, this table was stored by TCRdb with only in-frame sequences that have V and J called. A share of the clones is absent; for the studies checked, an unresolved V gene accounts for under half, and the remainder has no known explanation. For this sample there are 9,000 to 13,000 clones; around 45% appear just once. The biggest ten clones account for 22% of the sample. Mixed lymphocyte reaction cells were cocultured at 37°C for approximately 6 days. The specimen was CFSE-low (dividing) CD4+ T cells sorted from an allogeneic mixed lymphocyte reaction. The receptor set was obtained from a human donor in good health; the cells came from an allogeneic mixed lymphocyte reaction.

The chain carries TRBV5-5 and TRBJ2-7; D might be TRBD1 (5 bases). This CDR3 is built from 14 residues. Germline CDR1 is SGHKS and CDR2 is YYEKEE (reference sequence). Trimming stripped 1 base from V and 3 bases from J, with 11 bases between. The chain's CDR3 is CASSLQGFGYEQYF. CDR3 in DNA: TGTGCCAGCAGCTTGCAGGGTTTTGGCTACGAGCAGTACTTC.

As to this clone: The sample holds other DNA sequences that translate to the same CDR3. DNA for the CDR3: TGTGCCAGCAGTGACCCCTCACCGGGACTAGTAGGTGATACGCAGTATTTT. Its translation: CASSDPSPGLVGDTQYF. The genes are TRBV25-1 and TRBJ2-3; 8 bases are a match to TRBD2. The trim removed 3 bases at V and 6 bases at J, leaving 14 bases unmatched. Germline assignment: CDR1 MGHDK and CDR2 SYGVNS. This CDR3 has 17 amino acids.

The chain couples TRBV5-4 to TRBJ2-7, with D perhaps TRBD1 (5 bases). Looked up from germline, CDR1 is SGHNT and CDR2 is YYREEE (reference sequence). The CDR3 length is 14 residues. The V end lost 4 bases, the J end lost 4 bases, and 15 bases lay between the germline ends. The chain's CDR3 is CASSPSLGRYEQYF. CDR3 DNA sequence: TGTGCCAGCAGCCCCTCCTTGGGGCGGTACGAGCAGTACTTC.

This clone was observed a handful of times. The chain joins TRBV5-1 to TRBJ2-2, with D perhaps TRBD2 (6 bases). Trimming stripped 6 bases from V and 2 bases from J, with 14 bases between. This CDR3 has 15 residues. Germline lookup yields CDR1 SGHRS and CDR2 YFSETQ. CDR3 residues: CASTLGEVNTGELFF. CDR3 nucleotides: TGCGCCAGCACTTTGGGGGAGGTAAACACCGGGGAGCTGTTTTTT.

The chain employs TRBV5-6 and TRBJ2-2; a possible D gene is TRBD2 (6 bases). The CDR3 is made up of 14 amino acids. Trimming took 5 bases from V and 4 from J, leaving 12 bases between them. CDR1 and CDR2 (germline): SGHDT, YYEEEE. CDR3 DNA sequence: TGTGCCAGCAGTAGACTAGGCGGCACCGGGGAGCTGTTTTTT. It codes for CASSRLGGTGELFF.

By frequency in the sample, this clone is medium-sized. This CDR3 is also generated by other DNA sequences in the sample. V and J are TRBV15 and TRBJ2-7; TRBD1 matches 7 bases. The length of the CDR3 is 15 residues. With 0 bases clipped from V and 8 bases from J, the junction kept 10 bases outside the gene matches. Germline V gene lookup returns CDR1 LNHNV and CDR2 YYDKDF (reference sequence). Written as DNA, the CDR3 is TGTGCCACCAGCAGAGATCGTAGGGGGCGCATTCAGCAGTACTTC. It encodes CATSRDRRGRIQQYF. Full variable domain (outside the CDR3, taken from reference TRBV15 and TRBJ2-7): DAMVIQNPRYQVTQFGKPVTLSCSQTLNHNVMYWYQQKSSQAPKLLFHYYDKDFNNEADTPDNFQSRRPNTSFCFLDIRSPGLGDTAMYLCATSRDRRGRIQQYFGPGTRLTVT.

This clone showed up just a few times. This chain joins TRBV29-1 and TRBJ2-1; 11 nucleotides match TRBD2. The CDR3 runs to 16 residues. With 4 bases clipped from V and 7 bases from J, the junction kept 12 bases outside the gene matches. The germline CDR1 and CDR2 sequences are SQVTM and ANQGSEA. CDR3 in amino acids: CSVVPMTSGTWNEQFF. The CDR3 bases are TGCAGCGTTGTTCCCATGACTAGCGGGACTTGGAATGAGCAGTTCTTC.

This clone is judged medium-sized (0.01 to 0.1%). CDR3 sequence (DNA): TGTGCCAGCTCACCACAGACATACGAGCAGTACTTC. It yields the protein CASSPQTYEQYF. V is TRBV18 and J is TRBJ2-7, with D unresolved. CDR1 is KGHSH and CDR2 is LQKENI in the germline V gene. CDR3 length: 12 residues. V lost 1 base, J lost 4 bases, and 5 bases lay in between.

The chain joins TRBV29-1 to TRBJ2-1; 8 bases are shared with TRBD2. V was clipped by 4 bases and J by 7 bases; unmatched bases: 9. The CDR3 totals 14 residues. Looked up from germline, CDR1 is SQVTM and CDR2 is ANQGSEA. The CDR3 region is CSVVVSGRLNEQFF. The DNA for the CDR3 is TGCAGCGTTGTGGTCAGCGGGAGACTTAATGAGCAGTTCTTC.

The chain combines TRBV7-9 with TRBJ1-1; D uncertain. CDR3 length equals 16 residues. CDR1 is SEHNR, CDR2 FQNEAQ, per germline (reference sequence). Trimming stripped 10 bases from V and 2 bases from J, with 23 bases between. The CDR3 region is CATQAEVAMGNTEAFF. The DNA for the CDR3 is TGTGCCACGCAAGCAGAAGTCGCAATGGGAAACACTGAAGCTTTCTTT.

The V call is TRBV5-1, the J call TRBJ2-3, with D tentatively TRBD1 (6 bases). The CDR3 length is 17 residues. CDR1 SGHRS and CDR2 YFSETQ come from the germline V gene. The V gene lost 7 bases and the J gene lost 7 bases, with 28 bases spanning the gap. The CDR3 sequence: CASSPSVGTGMRYTQYF. CDR3 nucleotides: TGCGCCAGCTCCCCCTCGGTCGGAACAGGGATGAGATATACGCAGTATTTT.

By frequency in the sample, this clone is medium-sized (0.01 to 0.1%). The chain employs TRBV7-8 and TRBJ1-2; unclear D gene. Germline CDR1 SGHVS, CDR2 FQNEAQ. Trimming left V 3 bases short and J 4 bases short, with 9 bases between. The CDR3 is made up of 13 amino acids. CDR3 in DNA: TGTGCCAGCAGCTTCGACATTAGCTATGGCTACACCTTC. Amino acids: CASSFDISYGYTF. Full variable domain (outside the CDR3, taken from reference TRBV7-8 and TRBJ1-2): GAGVSQSPRYKVAKRGQDVALRCDPISGHVSLFWYQQALGQGPEFLTYFQNEAQLDKSGLPSDRFFAERPEGSVSTLKIQRTQQEDSAVYLCASSFDISYGYTFGSGTRLTVV.

CDR3 protein: CASSSRTSGYTYNEQFF. CDR3 DNA sequence: TGCGCCAGCAGCTCTCGGACTAGCGGGTATACCTACAATGAGCAGTTCTTC. The V gene is TRBV5-1, the J gene TRBJ2-1, with TRBD2 matching over 11 bases. The CDR3 is made up of 17 amino acids. The germline V gene has CDR1 SGHRS and CDR2 YFSETQ. V shed 3 bases, J shed 2 bases, and the junction held 7 bases outside the gene matches.

This clone is classed as medium-sized (0.01 to 0.1%). The chain joins TRBV6-5 to TRBJ1-1; D remains unclear. Germline-derived CDR1 and CDR2 are MNHEY and SVGAGI. The CDR3 runs to 12 residues. V shed 6 bases and J shed 5 bases, with 10 bases lying between them. CDR3 amino acids: CASRRWETEAFF. The DNA for the CDR3 is TGTGCCAGCAGGCGATGGGAGACTGAAGCTTTCTTT.

V usage is TRBV6-5 and J usage is TRBJ1-5, with unresolved D. This CDR3 region has 14 residues. Germline loops: CDR1 MNHEY, CDR2 SVGAGI. V was shortened by 5 bases and J by 2 bases, with 10 bases between the two germline ends. The CDR3 nucleotides are TGTGCCAGCAGTGTAGACATTGGCAATCAGCCCCAGCATTTT. Residues: CASSVDIGNQPQHF.

The rearrangement links TRBV27 to TRBJ2-2; D is perhaps TRBD2 (6 bases). Germline CDR1 reads MNHEY; CDR2 reads SMNVEV (reference sequence). V was pared by 3 bases and J by 3 bases, with 17 bases between. This CDR3 spans 17 amino acids. The CDR3 loop is CASSFKGFGTDTGELFF. In DNA, the CDR3 is TGTGCCAGCAGTTTCAAGGGGTTTGGGACTGACACCGGGGAGCTGTTTTTT.

The chain has TRBV25-1 and TRBJ1-2; tentative D call: TRBD1 (6 bases). Looked up from germline, CDR1 is MGHDK and CDR2 is SYGVNS. This CDR3 comprises 14 residues. The germline V and J ends were trimmed by 4 bases and 2 bases, with 11 bases remaining between them. CDR3 sequence reads: CASSVTGRNYGYTF. The CDR3 DNA follows: TGTGCCAGCAGTGTGACAGGTCGAAACTATGGCTACACCTTC.

This rearrangement joins TRBV14 to TRBJ2-7; D is uncertain. The CDR3 totals 12 residues. Trimming pared 1 base from V and 6 bases from J, leaving 7 bases between. Per the germline V gene, CDR1 is SGHDN and CDR2 is FVKESK. The CDR3 coding sequence is TGTGCCAGCAGCCAAGCAGTAGGCGAGCAGTACTTC. Its translation is CASSQAVGEQYF.

In this sample, this clone is medium-sized. The rearrangement uses TRBV28 and TRBJ2-7; 10 bases agree with TRBD2. V lost 3 bases and J lost 2; bases outside the gene matches: 7. Looked up from germline, CDR1 is MDHEN and CDR2 is SYDVKM. CDR3 length: 16 residues. CDR3 sequence: CASSLASGSIAYEQYF. CDR3 nucleotides: TGTGCCAGCAGTTTGGCTAGCGGGAGTATAGCCTACGAGCAGTACTTC.

This clone is deemed medium-sized. The gene calls are TRBV7-6 and TRBJ1-3; no definite D call. Germline assignment: CDR1 SGHVS and CDR2 FNYEAQ. The V gene lost 0 bases and the J gene lost 4 bases, with 7 bases spanning the gap. The CDR3 has 14 amino acids. CDR3 sequence reads: CASSLAGHGNTIYF. The CDR3 nucleotides are TGTGCCAGCAGCTTAGCAGGGCACGGAAACACCATATATTTT.

V is TRBV30 and J is TRBJ2-5, with D possibly called TRBD1 or TRBD2 (5 bases each). CDR3 length: 12 amino acids. The germline CDR1 and CDR2 sequences are GTSNPN and SVGIG (reference sequence). V was pared by 8 bases and J by 2 bases, with 12 bases between. CDR3 residues: CAGSGAQETQYF. CDR3 coding DNA: TGTGCCGGATCCGGGGCGCAAGAGACCCAGTACTTC.

The chain combines TRBV9 with TRBJ2-1; TRBD1 is a possible D gene (7 bases). V shed 0 bases and J shed 7 bases, with 17 bases lying between them. Germline CDR1 is SGDLS and CDR2 is YYNGEE. This CDR3 comprises 16 residues. The CDR3 nucleotides read TGTGCCAGCAGCGTAGATCCAGGGGGGTACGTGAATGAGCAGTTCTTC. It translates to CASSVDPGGYVNEQFF.

V and J are TRBV9 and TRBJ2-3; D not resolved. Trimming pared 0 bases from V and 5 bases from J, leaving 1 base between. The germline V gene encodes CDR1 SGDLS and CDR2 YYNGEE. This CDR3 has 11 residues. This CDR3 is CASSVEDTQYF. DNA for the CDR3: TGTGCCAGCAGCGTAGAAGATACGCAGTATTTT. Drawing the rest from reference TRBV9 and TRBJ2-3, the complete variable domain is DSGVTQTPKHLITATGQRVTLRCSPRSGDLSVYWYQQSLDQGLQFLIQYYNGEERAKGNILERFSAQQFPDLHSELNLSSLELGDSALYFCASSVEDTQYFGPGTRLTVL.

This chain uses TRBV27 with TRBJ2-2; D remains unclear. The CDR3 covers 13 residues. The germline CDR1 and CDR2 sequences are MNHEY and SMNVEV (reference sequence). The V end was cut by 6 bases, the J end by 3 bases, with 8 bases between. In DNA, the CDR3 is TGTGCCAGCAGCCCCGCCCACACCGGGGAGCTGTTTTTT. Encoded protein: CASSPAHTGELFF.

This clone showed up just a few times. The gene calls are TRBV20-1 and TRBJ2-5, with D uncertain. The V end lost 2 bases, the J end lost 5 bases, and 3 bases lay between the germline ends. The CDR3 consists of 10 residues. Germline V gene data show CDR1 as DFQATT and CDR2 as SNEGSKA (reference sequence). CDR3 in DNA: TGCAGTGCTAGATGGGAGACCCAGTACTTC. This sequence encodes CSARWETQYF.

This clone was picked up a small number of times. This rearrangement joins TRBV7-9 to TRBJ2-6; perhaps TRBD1 as D (6 bases). Germline V lookup: CDR1 SEHNR, CDR2 FQNEAQ (reference sequence). V was pared by 2 bases and J by 7 bases, with 9 bases between. This CDR3 has 14 residues. The CDR3 sequence: CASSLLGTANVLTF. CDR3 nucleotides: TGTGCCAGCAGCTTATTGGGGACAGCCAACGTCCTGACTTTC.

This sequence joins TRBV2 and TRBJ2-6; D is unresolved. The CDR3 has 14 amino acids. Trimming left V 7 bases short and J 1 base short, with 8 bases between. The germline gives CDR1 SNHLY, CDR2 FYNNEI. The CDR3 sequence is CASTARSGANVLTF. CDR3 sequence (DNA): TGTGCCAGCACAGCCCGATCTGGGGCCAACGTCCTGACTTTC.

The V and J genes are TRBV18 and TRBJ1-4; D possibly corresponds to TRBD1 (5 bases). V was clipped by 3 bases and J by 7 bases, with 9 bases between them. CDR1 is KGHSH and CDR2 is LQKENI in the germline V gene. There are 13 residues in the CDR3. CDR3 sequence reads: CASSPGTGEKLFF. The CDR3 region has the DNA TGTGCCAGCTCACCGGGGACGGGTGAAAAACTGTTTTTT. Looking up the rest from reference TRBV18 and TRBJ1-4 gives the full variable domain: NAGVMQNPRHLVRRRGQEARLRCSPMKGHSHVYWYRQLPEEGLKFMVYLQKENIIDESGMPKERFSAEFPKEGPSILRIQQVVRGDSAAYFCASSPGTGEKLFFGSGTQLSVL.

The chain joins TRBV4-1 to TRBJ2-1, with 7 bases lining up with TRBD2. The CDR3 extends over 16 amino acids. V trimming: 6 bases; J trimming: 0 bases; junction bases outside the gene matches: 8. Per the germline V gene, CDR1 is MGHRA and CDR2 is YSYEKL. The CDR3 protein is CASRKEAGSSYNEQFF. The CDR3 DNA is TGCGCCAGCAGAAAGGAAGCGGGATCCTCCTACAATGAGCAGTTCTTC.

The V and J genes are TRBV11-2 and TRBJ2-1, with TRBD2 as a possible D gene (5 bases). The CDR3 extends over 14 amino acids. Germline CDR1 reads SGHAT; CDR2 reads FQNNGV. Trimming left V 6 bases short and J 9 bases short, with 18 bases between. As DNA, the CDR3 is TGTGCCAGCAGAGCTTATCTGCAGGCGGGTGAGCAGTTCTTC. This sequence encodes CASRAYLQAGEQFF.

The chain couples TRBV7-9 to TRBJ2-4; D not resolved. Germline assignment: CDR1 SEHNR and CDR2 FQNEAQ (reference sequence). V lost 5 bases to trimming and J lost 10 bases, with 18 bases between them. The length of the CDR3 is 14 residues. The CDR3 is CASSLSTHSSIQYF. The CDR3 nucleotides read TGTGCCAGCAGCCTCTCCACCCATAGTTCGATTCAGTACTTC. Full variable domain (missing parts from reference TRBV7-9 and TRBJ2-4): DTGVSQNPRHKITKRGQNVTFRCDPISEHNRLYWYRQTLGQGPEFLTYFQNEAQLEKSRLLSDRFSAERPKGSFSTLEIQRTEQGDSAMYLCASSLSTHSSIQYFGAGTRLSVL.

This clone was observed a few times. The chain recombines TRBV2 with TRBJ2-2, with no clear D. Between the trimmed V and J ends, which lost 6 bases and 8 bases, there was a span of 7 bases. Germline V gene data show CDR1 as SNHLY and CDR2 as FYNNEI. The CDR3 totals 11 residues. The CDR3 loop is CASRVEGELFF. Here the CDR3 DNA reads TGTGCCAGCAGGGTTGAAGGGGAGCTGTTTTTT.